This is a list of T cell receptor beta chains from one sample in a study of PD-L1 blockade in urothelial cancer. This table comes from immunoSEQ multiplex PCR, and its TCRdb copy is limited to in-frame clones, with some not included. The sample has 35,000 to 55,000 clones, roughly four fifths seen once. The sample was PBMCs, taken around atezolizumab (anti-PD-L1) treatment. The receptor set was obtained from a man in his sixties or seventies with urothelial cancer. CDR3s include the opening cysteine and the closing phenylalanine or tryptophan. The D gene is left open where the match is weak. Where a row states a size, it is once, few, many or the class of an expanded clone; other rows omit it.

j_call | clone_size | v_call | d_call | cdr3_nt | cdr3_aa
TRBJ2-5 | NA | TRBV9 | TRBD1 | TGTGCCAGCAGCGTAAGGACAGGGGGCCACCAAGAGACCCAGTACTTC | CASSVRTGGHQETQYF
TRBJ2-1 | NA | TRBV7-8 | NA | TGTGCCAGCAGCCCACGGGGGAGTCTATACAATGAGCAGTTCTTC | CASSPRGSLYNEQFF
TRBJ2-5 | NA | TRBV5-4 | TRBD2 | TGTGCCAGCGGGACTAGCGGGGGGGCCTGGGAGACCCAGTACTTC | CASGTSGGAWETQYF
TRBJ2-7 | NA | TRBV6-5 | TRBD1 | TGTGCCAGCAGTTACTCGTTACAGGGGCATATAGGCGAGCAGTACTTC | CASSYSLQGHIGEQYF
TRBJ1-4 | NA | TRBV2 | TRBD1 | TGTGCCAGCAAGTTTATGGGACAGGGGGCCGAAAAACTGTTTTTT | CASKFMGQGAEKLFF
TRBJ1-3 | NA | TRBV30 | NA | TGTGCCTGGACACCCAAATCGGGGAGAGGAAACACCATATATTTT | CAWTPKSGRGNTIYF
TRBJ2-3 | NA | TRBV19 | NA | TGTGCCAGTCAAAAGACTAGCACAGATACGCAGTATTTT | CASQKTSTDTQYF
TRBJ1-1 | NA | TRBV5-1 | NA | TGCGCCAGCAGCTTGGAAGAGGGAAGAAACACTGAAGCTTTCTTT | CASSLEEGRNTEAFF
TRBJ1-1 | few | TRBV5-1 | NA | TGCGCCAGCAGCTTGGGGGGAGAGAACACTGAAGCTTTCTTT | CASSLGGENTEAFF
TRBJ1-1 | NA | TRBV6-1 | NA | TGTGCCAGCAGTGAAGGGGCAGGGGTGGGGTCGGCTTTCTTT | CASSEGAGVGSAFF
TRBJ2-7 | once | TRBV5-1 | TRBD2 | TGCGCCAGCAGCGCTCCCGGGACTAGCAAGTACGAGCAGTACTTC | CASSAPGTSKYEQYF
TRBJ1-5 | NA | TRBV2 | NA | TGTGCCAGCAGTTACGACAGGATCCCCCAGCATTTT | CASSYDRIPQHF
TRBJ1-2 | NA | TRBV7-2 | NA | TGTGCCAGCAGCCAGAACTATGGCTACACCTTC | CASSQNYGYTF
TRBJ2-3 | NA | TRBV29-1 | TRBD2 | TGCAGCGTCGGACTAGCGGGGGGGATAGATACGCAGTATTTT | CSVGLAGGIDTQYF
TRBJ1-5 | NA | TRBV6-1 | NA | TGTGCCACCTACGGACAGCCATATAGCAATCAGCCCCAGCATTTT | CATYGQPYSNQPQHF
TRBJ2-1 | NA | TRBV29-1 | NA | TGCAGCGTTGAAGATAGCATAGGGGATGAGCAGTTCTTC | CSVEDSIGDEQFF
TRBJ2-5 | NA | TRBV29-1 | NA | TGCAGCGTTGAAGATCCCACCCAGGGAACGAACTTC | CSVEDPTQGTNF
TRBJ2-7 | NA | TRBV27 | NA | TGTGCCAGCAGTTTATCCTGGGTGGGGGCTAGGTACGAGCAGTACTTC | CASSLSWVGARYEQYF
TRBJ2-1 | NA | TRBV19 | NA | TGTGCCAGTAGTATATCCACCATTCGAGGGAATGAGCAGTTCTTC | CASSISTIRGNEQFF
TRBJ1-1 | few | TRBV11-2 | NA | TGTGCCACGGAGTGGAACACTGAAGCTTTCTTT | CATEWNTEAFF
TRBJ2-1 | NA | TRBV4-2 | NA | TGTGCCAGCAGCCCTACTAGCAGCTCCTACAATGAGCAGTTCTTC | CASSPTSSSYNEQFF
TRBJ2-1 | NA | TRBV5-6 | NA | TGTGCCAGCAGCTTATCGAGTGAGCAGTTCTTC | CASSLSSEQFF
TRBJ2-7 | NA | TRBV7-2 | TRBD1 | TGTGCCAGCAGCTTAGGGGGTCGGACAGGGGAAGAGCAGTACTTC | CASSLGGRTGEEQYF
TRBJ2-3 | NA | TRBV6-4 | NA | TGTGCCAGCAGTGTCGTGTTTACAGATACGCAGTATTTT | CASSVVFTDTQYF
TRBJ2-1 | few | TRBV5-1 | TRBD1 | TGCGCCAGCAGCACCGGACAGGGGGACCACAATGAGCAGTTCTTC | CASSTGQGDHNEQFF
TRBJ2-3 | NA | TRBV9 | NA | TGTGCCAGCAGCGTAGTTGACTGGCAGATCACAGATACGCAGTATTTT | CASSVVDWQITDTQYF
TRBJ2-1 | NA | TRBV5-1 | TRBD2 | TGCGCCAGCAGCCCCCTTAGCGGGGCCTCCTACAATGAGCAGTTCTTC | CASSPLSGASYNEQFF
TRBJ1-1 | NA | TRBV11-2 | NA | TGTGCCAGCAGCTCTCTTTTGAGCACTGAAGCTTTCTTT | CASSSLLSTEAFF
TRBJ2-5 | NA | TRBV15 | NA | TGTGCCACCAGCAGAGCGTCTGAGGGGGAAGAGACCCAGTACTTC | CATSRASEGEETQYF
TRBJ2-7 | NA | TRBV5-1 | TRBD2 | TGCGCCAGCAGCCTATTCGGGGGGCAACTAGCGGGAGGTAACGAGCAGTACTTC | CASSLFGGQLAGGNEQYF
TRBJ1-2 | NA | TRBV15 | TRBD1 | TGTGCCACCAGCGATAAGGACAGGGGATTCTATGGCTACACCTTC | CATSDKDRGFYGYTF
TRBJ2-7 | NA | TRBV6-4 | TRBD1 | TGTGCCAGCAGCCGGGACAGGGGCTACGAGCAGTACTTC | CASSRDRGYEQYF
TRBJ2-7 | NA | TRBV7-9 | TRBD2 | TGTGCCAGCAGCTTAGGGCGGGGGACTGAACTTTCCTACGAGCAGTACTTC | CASSLGRGTELSYEQYF
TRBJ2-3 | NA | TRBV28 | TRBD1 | TGTGCCAGCAGTCCCATCCTCCGGGACAGGGGGCTCACAGATACGCAGTATTTT | CASSPILRDRGLTDTQYF
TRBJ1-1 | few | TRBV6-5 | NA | TGTGCCAGCACCCTAGGGGGGGGTCTGGGCACTGAAGCTTTCTTT | CASTLGGGLGTEAFF
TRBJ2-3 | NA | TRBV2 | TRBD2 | TGTGCCAGCAGTGAGGCTAGCGGGTTACCCTATACGCAGTATTTT | CASSEASGLPYTQYF
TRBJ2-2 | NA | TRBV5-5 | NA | TGTGCCAGCGGGAGGCGGGAGAGGGGGACCGGGGAGCTGTTTTTT | CASGRRERGTGELFF
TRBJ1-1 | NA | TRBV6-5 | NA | TGTGCCAGTTACGACCCGGGCACTGAAGCTTTCTTT | CASYDPGTEAFF
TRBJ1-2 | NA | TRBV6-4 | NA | TGTGCCAGCAGCCCCCCGGGATACTATGGCTACACCTTC | CASSPPGYYGYTF
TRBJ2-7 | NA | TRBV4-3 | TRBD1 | TGCGCCAGCAGCCAGTCCGGGACAGGGGGCGAGCAGTACTTC | CASSQSGTGGEQYF
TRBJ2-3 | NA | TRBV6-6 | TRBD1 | TGTGCCAGCAGGAAAGACAGGGTTGGCACAGATACGCAGTATTTT | CASRKDRVGTDTQYF
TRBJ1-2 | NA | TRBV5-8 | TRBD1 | TGTGCCAGCAGCCGTGAACCAGGGGGCTATGGCTACACCTTC | CASSREPGGYGYTF
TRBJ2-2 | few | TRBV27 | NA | TGTGCCAGCAGTTTCCGAGCGGTGGCGGAGAACACCGGGGAGCTGTTTTTT | CASSFRAVAENTGELFF
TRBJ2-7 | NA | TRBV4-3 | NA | TGCGCCAGCAGCCAAGATGGTACGACGGGTAGGTACGAGCAGTACTTC | CASSQDGTTGRYEQYF
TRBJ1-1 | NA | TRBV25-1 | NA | TGTGCCAGCAGTGGGCTTCGTGAAGCTTTCTTT | CASSGLREAFF
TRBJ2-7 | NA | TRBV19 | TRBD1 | TGTGCTTACCGGGACAGGACCTACGAGCAGTACTTC | CAYRDRTYEQYF
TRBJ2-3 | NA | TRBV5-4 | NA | TGTGCCAGCAGCTTGAGGAGGGGGGGCGGAGATACGCAGTATTTT | CASSLRRGGGDTQYF
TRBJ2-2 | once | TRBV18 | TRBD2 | TGTGCCAGCTCACCACCGACGACTAGCGGGTTTAACACCGGGGAGCTGTTTTTT | CASSPPTTSGFNTGELFF
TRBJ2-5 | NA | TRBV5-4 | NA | TGTGCCAGCAGCCGGACTATACAAGAGACCCAGTACTTC | CASSRTIQETQYF
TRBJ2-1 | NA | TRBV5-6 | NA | TGTGCCAGCAGGTCAGGGATCGATGAGCAGTTCTTC | CASRSGIDEQFF
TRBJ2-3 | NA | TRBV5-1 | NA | TGCGCCAGCAGCTTGTCTGCGGGTACCGTGGAAGATACGCAGTATTTT | CASSLSAGTVEDTQYF
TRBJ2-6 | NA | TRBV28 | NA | TGTGCCAGCAGCCCTAGTTACTCTGGGGCCAACGTCCTGACTTTC | CASSPSYSGANVLTF
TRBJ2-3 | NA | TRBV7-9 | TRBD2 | TGTGCCAGCAGCACCGGGACTAGCTTGGCAGATACGCAGTATTTT | CASSTGTSLADTQYF
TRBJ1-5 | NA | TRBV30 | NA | TGTGCCTGGAGTGTACAGGAATCCCATCAGCCCCAGCATTTT | CAWSVQESHQPQHF
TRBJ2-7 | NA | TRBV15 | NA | TGTGCCACCAGCAGAGAGTTTGGACAGCACTACGAGCAGTACTTC | CATSREFGQHYEQYF
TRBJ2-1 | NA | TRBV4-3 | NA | TGCGCCAGCAGCCAAGCCGGCTCCAGCGACAATGAGCAGTTCTTC | CASSQAGSSDNEQFF
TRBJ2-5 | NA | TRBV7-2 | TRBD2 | TGTGCCAGCAGCTTATCGGCTACTAGCGGACAAGAGACCCAGTACTTC | CASSLSATSGQETQYF